The T cell receptor beta chain described here comes from a study of cytomegalovirus exposure and HLA in healthy donors. CDR1 is DFQATT and CDR2 is SNEGSKA in the germline V gene (reference sequence). CDR3 length equals 11 residues. Trimming took off 5 bases at V and 1 base at J, with 6 bases between the two ends. The PCR was carried out with 60 Vbeta primers and 13 Jbeta primers. Data came from immunoSEQ multiplex PCR; TCRdb stores just in-frame clones and leaves some out. The sample has around 170,000 clones; roughly 80% are singletons. Sequencing was done on a sample of PBMCs. The receptor comes from a woman aged 18-29 years in good health and CMV-seronegative. V and J are TRBV20-1 and TRBJ2-7; D is undetermined. In DNA, the CDR3 is TGCAGTGCTCAACAGTCCTACGAGCAGTACTTC. It encodes CSAQQSYEQYF.